This T cell receptor (beta chain) was recovered during a study of T-cell reconstitution after alpha-beta-depleted transplantation in children. Findings and limits, study-wide: Reportedly, only several hundred clones from non-depleted graft cells drove alpha-beta T-cell counts at about two months. Newly generated T cells supplied most T-cell counts and diversity one year post-transplant. The origin of high day-60 TCRbeta diversity in some patients lay in surviving recipient T cells and thymic progenitors.

To note about this clonotype: As yet, its antigen is unknown.

V lost 3 bases, J lost 2 bases, and 12 bases lay in between. This CDR3 spans 15 amino acids. Unique molecular identifiers were used in preparing the TCRbeta library. TCRdb analysed the PCR reads with MiXCR anew, one entry per CDR3 protein. Among about 870,000 distinct CDR3 sequences listed, less than 20% were seen once. The chain is built from TRBV12-3 or TRBV12-4 and TRBJ2-3, with a weak D call TRBD2 (7 bases). The material sequenced was PBMCs, mostly from graft donor cells, taken 360 days after TCRalphabeta/CD19-depleted stem cell transplant. The clonotype comes from a male patient younger than 18 who had a stem cell transplant for acute lymphoblastic leukemia, so the T cells may come from the graft donor. CDR3 sequence reads: CASSLAAGATDTQYF. DNA of the CDR3: TGTGCCAGCAGTTTGGCTGCGGGGGCCACAGATACGCAGTATTTT.